The entry below describes one T cell receptor beta chain. As yet, its antigen is unknown. The data derive from a study of OX40 agonist ivuxolimab in advanced cancers. About the research overall: Anti-PD-1, anti-PD-L1 or anti-CTLA-4 therapy given earlier was allowed, and roughly 40% had some. Three patients responded partially, comprising one with hepatocellular carcinoma and two with cutaneous melanoma. Study-level points and caveats: Antigen specificity remained undetermined for the expanded peripheral T cells.

Data came from immunoSEQ multiplex PCR; TCRdb stores just in-frame clones and leaves some out. The table records about 64,000 clones, about 89% of them present only once. Germline V gene sequence: CDR1 LGHNT, CDR2 FRNRAP. V dropped 1 base and J dropped 3 bases, with 10 bases sitting between them. CDR3 length equals 14 residues. The sequence derives from an adult with an advanced solid tumor such as melanoma, head and neck, liver or kidney cancer. J is TRBJ2-7 and V is TRBV12-5; D ambiguous. The sequences come from CD4+ or CD8+ T cells sorted from blood, collected in a trial of the OX40 agonist ivuxolimab. CDR3 sequence reads: CASGLADRNYEQYF. DNA for the CDR3: TGTGCTAGTGGTTTGGCCGACCGAAACTACGAGCAGTACTTC.